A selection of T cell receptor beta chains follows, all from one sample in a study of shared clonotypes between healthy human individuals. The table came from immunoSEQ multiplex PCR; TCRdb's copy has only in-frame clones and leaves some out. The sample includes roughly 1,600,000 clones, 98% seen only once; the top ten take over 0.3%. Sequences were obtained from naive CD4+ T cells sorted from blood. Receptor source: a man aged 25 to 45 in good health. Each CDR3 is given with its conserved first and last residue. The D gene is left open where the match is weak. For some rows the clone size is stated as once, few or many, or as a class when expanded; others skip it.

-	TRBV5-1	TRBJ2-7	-	TGCGCCAGCAGCTTGGAGGCAGGGAGTACTCACGAGCAGTACTTC	CASSLEAGSTHEQYF
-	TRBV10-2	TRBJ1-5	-	TGCGCCAGCAGTGAGTCGGAGGTTTTCGGTCGACCCCAGCATTTT	CASSESEVFGRPQHF
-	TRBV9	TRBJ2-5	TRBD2	TGTGCCAGCAGCACAGGACTAGCGAAAACTCAAGAGACCCAGTACTTC	CASSTGLAKTQETQYF
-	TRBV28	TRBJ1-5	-	TGTGCCAGCAGGGATACAGGAAATCAGCCCCAGCATTTT	CASRDTGNQPQHF
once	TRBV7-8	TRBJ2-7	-	TGTGCCAGCAGCTTAGCGCGAGGGGGGACCTACGAGCAGTACTTC	CASSLARGGTYEQYF
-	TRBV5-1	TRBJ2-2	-	TGCGCCAGCCGGACATACAAGGTCGGAGACACCGGGGAGCTGTTTTTT	CASRTYKVGDTGELFF
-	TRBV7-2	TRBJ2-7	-	TGTGCCAGCAGCTTAGCTACTTCAGCGATCGAGCAGTACTTC	CASSLATSAIEQYF
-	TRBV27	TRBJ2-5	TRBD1	TGTGCCAGCAGTCACCGCCCGGGACAGGGGGGACAAGAGACCCAGTACTTC	CASSHRPGQGGQETQYF
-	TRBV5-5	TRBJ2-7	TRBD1	TGTGCCAGCAGACGACGACAGGGGGATTTATACGAGCAGTACTTC	CASRRRQGDLYEQYF
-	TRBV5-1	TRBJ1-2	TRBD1	TGCGCCAGCAGCTTGGCTTCGGAGGGACAGAATCTCTATGGCTACACCTTC	CASSLASEGQNLYGYTF
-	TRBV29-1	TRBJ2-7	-	TGCAGCGTTGAGGGCGTTCGGGGTGGCGAGCAGTACTTC	CSVEGVRGGEQYF
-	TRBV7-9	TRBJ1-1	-	TGTGCCAGCAGCCTACAGGGCTCCACTGAAGCTTTCTTT	CASSLQGSTEAFF
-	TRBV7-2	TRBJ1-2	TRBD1	TGTGCCAGCAGCTTAAGACAGGGAGGCGGCTACACCTTC	CASSLRQGGGYTF
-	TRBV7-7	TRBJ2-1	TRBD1	TGTGCCAGCAGCTTCGGGACAGGGGGTGGTGAGCAGTTCTTC	CASSFGTGGGEQFF
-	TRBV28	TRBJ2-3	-	TGTGCCAGCAGTACACCACCAATCACAGATACGCAGTATTTT	CASSTPPITDTQYF
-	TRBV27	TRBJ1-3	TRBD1	TGTGCCAGCAGTTCCCAGGGGGGCGTTGGAGGAAACACCATATATTTT	CASSSQGGVGGNTIYF
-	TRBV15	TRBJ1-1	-	TGTGCCACCAGCGGGGGTTACACTGAAGCTTTCTTT	CATSGGYTEAFF
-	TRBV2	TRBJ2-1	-	TGTGCCAGCGGGTGGGCGCTGGAGCAGTTCTTC	CASGWALEQFF
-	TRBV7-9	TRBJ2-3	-	TGTGCCAGCAGCCGCGGCACAGATACGCAGTATTTT	CASSRGTDTQYF
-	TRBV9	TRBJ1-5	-	TGTGCCAGCAGCACCACCGGGACACCGTTTGGAGGGCCCCAGCATTTT	CASSTTGTPFGGPQHF
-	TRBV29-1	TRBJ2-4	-	TGCAGCGTTCTGAAGGAAAACATTCAGTACTTC	CSVLKENIQYF
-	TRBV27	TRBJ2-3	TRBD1	TGTGCCAGCAGTTTAGGACAGGGTAGGCCAGATACGCAGTATTTT	CASSLGQGRPDTQYF
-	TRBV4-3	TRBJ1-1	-	TGCGCCAGCAGCCAAGCATTCCAGGGGACTGAAGCTTTCTTT	CASSQAFQGTEAFF
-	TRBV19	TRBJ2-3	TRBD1	TGTGCCAGTAGTACGACAGGGGCCACCACAGATACGCAGTATTTT	CASSTTGATTDTQYF
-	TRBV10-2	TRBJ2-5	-	TGCGCCAGCAAGGAACCCGGGACGGAGACCCAGTACTTC	CASKEPGTETQYF
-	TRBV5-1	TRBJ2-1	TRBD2	TGCGCCAGCAGCCGTGTAGCGGGGTCTTCCTACAATGAGCAGTTCTTC	CASSRVAGSSYNEQFF
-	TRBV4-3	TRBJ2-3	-	TGCGCCAGCAGTGCCACCGTGGCAGATACGCAGTATTTT	CASSATVADTQYF
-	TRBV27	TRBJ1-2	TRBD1	TGTGCCAGCAGTCCGCACGCACAAGGGACAGGGCCTTATAACTATGGCTACACCTTC	CASSPHAQGTGPYNYGYTF